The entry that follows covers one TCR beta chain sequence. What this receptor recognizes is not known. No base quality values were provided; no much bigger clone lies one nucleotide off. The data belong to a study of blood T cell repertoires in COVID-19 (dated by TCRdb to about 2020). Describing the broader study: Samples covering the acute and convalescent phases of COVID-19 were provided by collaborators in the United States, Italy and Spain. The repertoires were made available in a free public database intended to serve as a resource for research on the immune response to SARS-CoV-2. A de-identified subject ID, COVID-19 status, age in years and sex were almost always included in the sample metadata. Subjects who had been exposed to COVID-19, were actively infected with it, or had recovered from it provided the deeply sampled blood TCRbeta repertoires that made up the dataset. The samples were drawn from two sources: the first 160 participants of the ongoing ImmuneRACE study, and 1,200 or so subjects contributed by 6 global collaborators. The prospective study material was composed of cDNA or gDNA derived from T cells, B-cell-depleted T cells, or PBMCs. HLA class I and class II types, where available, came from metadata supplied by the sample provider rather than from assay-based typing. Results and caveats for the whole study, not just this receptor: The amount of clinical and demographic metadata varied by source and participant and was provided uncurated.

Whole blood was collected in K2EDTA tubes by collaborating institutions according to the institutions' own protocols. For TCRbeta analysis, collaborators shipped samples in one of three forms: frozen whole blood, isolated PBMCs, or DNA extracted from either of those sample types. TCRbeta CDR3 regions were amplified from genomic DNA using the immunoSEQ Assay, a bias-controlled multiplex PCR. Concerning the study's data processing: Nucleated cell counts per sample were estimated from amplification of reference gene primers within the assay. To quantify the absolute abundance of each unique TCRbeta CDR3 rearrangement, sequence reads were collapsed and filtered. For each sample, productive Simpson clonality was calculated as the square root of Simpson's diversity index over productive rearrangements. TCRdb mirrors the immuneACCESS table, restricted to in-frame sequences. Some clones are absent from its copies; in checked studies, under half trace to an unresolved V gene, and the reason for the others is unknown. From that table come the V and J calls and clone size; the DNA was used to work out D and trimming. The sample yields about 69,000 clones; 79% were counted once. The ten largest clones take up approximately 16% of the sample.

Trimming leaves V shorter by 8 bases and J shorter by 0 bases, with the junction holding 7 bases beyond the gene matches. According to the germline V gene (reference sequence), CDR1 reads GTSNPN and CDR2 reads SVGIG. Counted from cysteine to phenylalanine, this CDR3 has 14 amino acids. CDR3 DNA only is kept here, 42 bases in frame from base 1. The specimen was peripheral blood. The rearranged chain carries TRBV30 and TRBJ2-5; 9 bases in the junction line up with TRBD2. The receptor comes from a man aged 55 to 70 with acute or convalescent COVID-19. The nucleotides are TGTGCCCGCTCCGGACTAGCGCACCAAGAGACCCAGTACTTC. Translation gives CARSGLAHQETQYF.